Included here is one TCR beta chain sequence, with context. No antigen is known for it. Genomic DNA provided the template from which TCR beta VDJ and CDR3 profiles were obtained. TCRdb re-derived calls from the reads in MiXCR, one entry per CDR3 protein. Among some 170,000 distinct CDR3 sequences listed, 63% were seen once. Trimming took off 3 bases at V and 4 bases at J, with 7 bases between the two ends. Germline V gene lookup returns CDR1 LNHDA and CDR2 SQIVND (reference sequence). The CDR3 sequence is 12 residues long. The sample originates from a study of CD8+CD57+ T cells in acquired aplastic anemia. Study-level information: Sorting CD4+ and CD8+ cells gave DNA averaging approximately 3 ug.

Findings of the study overall: Some 27 CD8+ CDR3 sequences were shared between patients and controls. Patients and healthy controls showed no significant CD8+ Simpson's diversity difference.

The patients chosen for sequencing had shown expansion of CD8+CD57+ cells (detected by flow cytometry). Blood was sampled before the patients had received any therapy. The chain employs TRBV19 and TRBJ2-7; D is undetermined. The specimen was sorted CD4+, CD8+, or CD8+CD57+ T cells (not recorded which) from PBMCs. The receptor's source is a human donor with aplastic anemia. The CDR3 region is CASSIPDYEQYF. The DNA for the CDR3 is TGTGCCAGTAGTATTCCCGATTACGAGCAGTACTTC.